Sequencing of this TCR beta chain was carried out in a study of OX40 agonist ivuxolimab in advanced cancers. Study in general: Ivuxolimab, an agonist antibody against OX40 (CD134), was given to patients. Whole-study results and caveats: Some nonresponders likewise displayed low normalized T-cell clonal expansion. There was clonal expansion of CD4+ and CD8+ blood T cells by week 6 at 0.1 to 3.0 mg/kg. Mean expanded clone counts were higher in CD8+ than CD4+ T cells.

Germline V gene lookup returns CDR1 SGDLS and CDR2 YYNGEE. The CDR3 spans 14 residues. The V and J ends lost 3 bases and 3 bases respectively, with 10 bases between them. A word on this clone: Antigen: not known.

The table came from immunoSEQ multiplex PCR; TCRdb's copy has only in-frame clones and leaves some out. The sample holds roughly 56,000 clones, over 65% seen once. The input for sequencing was CD4+ or CD8+ T cells sorted from blood, taken in a trial of the OX40 agonist ivuxolimab. The chain recombines TRBV9 with TRBJ1-5; D call uncertain. This receptor was obtained from an adult with an advanced solid tumor such as melanoma, head and neck, liver or kidney cancer. CDR3 bases: TGTGCCAGCAGCGCACCGGGAGCCAATCAGCCCCAGCATTTT. Translation gives CASSAPGANQPQHF.